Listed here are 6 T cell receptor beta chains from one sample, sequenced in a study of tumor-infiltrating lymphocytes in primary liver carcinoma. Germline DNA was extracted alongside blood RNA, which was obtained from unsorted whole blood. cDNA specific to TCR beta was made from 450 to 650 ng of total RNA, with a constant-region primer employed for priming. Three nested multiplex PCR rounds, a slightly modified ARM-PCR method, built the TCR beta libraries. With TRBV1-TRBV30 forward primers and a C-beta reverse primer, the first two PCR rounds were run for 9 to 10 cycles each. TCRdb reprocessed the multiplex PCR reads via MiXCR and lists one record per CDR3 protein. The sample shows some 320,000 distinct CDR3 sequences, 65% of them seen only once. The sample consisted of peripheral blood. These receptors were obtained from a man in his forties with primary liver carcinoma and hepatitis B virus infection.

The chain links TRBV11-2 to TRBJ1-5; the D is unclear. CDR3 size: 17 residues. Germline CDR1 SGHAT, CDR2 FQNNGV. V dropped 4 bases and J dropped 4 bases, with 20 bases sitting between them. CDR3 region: CASSSRPRHTENQPQHF. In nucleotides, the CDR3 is TGTGCCAGCAGCTCCCGCCCACGTCATACAGAGAATCAGCCCCAGCATTTT.

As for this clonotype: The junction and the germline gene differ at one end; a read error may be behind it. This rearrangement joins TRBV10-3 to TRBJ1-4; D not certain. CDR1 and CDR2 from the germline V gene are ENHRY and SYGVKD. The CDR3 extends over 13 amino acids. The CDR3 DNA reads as TGTGCCATCAAATCCGAAACAGATGAAAAACTGCTTTTT. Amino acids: CAIKSETDEKLLF.

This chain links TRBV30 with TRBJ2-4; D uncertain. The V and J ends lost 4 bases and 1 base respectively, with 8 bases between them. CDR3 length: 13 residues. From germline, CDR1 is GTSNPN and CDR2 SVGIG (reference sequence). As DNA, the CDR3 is TGTGCCTGGACAGGTTCGGCCAAAAACATTCAGTACTTC. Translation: CAWTGSAKNIQYF. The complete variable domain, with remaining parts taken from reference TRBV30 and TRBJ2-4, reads SQTIHQWPATLVQPVGSPLSLECTVEGTSNPNLYWYRQAAGRGLQLLFYSVGIGQISSEVPQNLSASRPQDRQFILSSKKLLLSDSGFYLCAWTGSAKNIQYFGAGTRLSVL.

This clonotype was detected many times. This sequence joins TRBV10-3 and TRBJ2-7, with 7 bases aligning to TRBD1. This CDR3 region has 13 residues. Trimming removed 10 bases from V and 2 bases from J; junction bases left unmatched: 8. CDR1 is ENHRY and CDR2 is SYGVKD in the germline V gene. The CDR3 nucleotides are TGTGCCACCCGGGACAGCCAAGCCTACGAGCAGTACTTC. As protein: CATRDSQAYEQYF.

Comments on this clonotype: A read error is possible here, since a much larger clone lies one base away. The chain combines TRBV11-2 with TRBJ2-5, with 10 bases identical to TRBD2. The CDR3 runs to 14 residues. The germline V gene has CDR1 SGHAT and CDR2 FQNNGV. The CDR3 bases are TGTGCCAACAGCGGGGGGGGGGGACAAGAGACCCAGTACTTC. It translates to CANSGGGGQETQYF.

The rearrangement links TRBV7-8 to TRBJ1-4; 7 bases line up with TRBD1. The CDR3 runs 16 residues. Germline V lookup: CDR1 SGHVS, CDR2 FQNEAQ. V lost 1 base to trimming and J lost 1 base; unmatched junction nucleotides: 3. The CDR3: CASSLGDSLTNEKLFF. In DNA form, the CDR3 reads TGTGCCAGCAGCTTAGGGGACAGCCTAACTAATGAAAAACTGTTTTTT.